Listed below are T cell receptor beta chains from one sample, sequenced in a study of blood T cell repertoires in COVID-19. Libraries were prepared by immunoSEQ multiplex PCR; TCRdb keeps only in-frame clonotypes and omits some of them. This table holds 250,000 to 300,000 clones, approximately 92% found once. Source material: PBMCs or T cells enriched from blood (not recorded which). The receptors derive from a woman aged 25 to 45 who had recovered from COVID-19. CDR3s include the opening cysteine and the closing phenylalanine or tryptophan. A D gene is named only where the DNA matches it firmly. Clone size is not always given. Where it is, it says once, few, many or a class for expanded clones.

D,J,V,size,CDR3,DNA
.,TRBJ1-4,TRBV28,.,CASGSNELFF,TGTGCCAGCGGGAGTAATGAACTGTTTTTT
TRBD1,TRBJ2-1,TRBV7-9,.,CASSLIGQGNHEQFF,TGTGCCAGCAGCTTAATTGGACAGGGAAACCATGAGCAGTTCTTC
TRBD1,TRBJ2-7,TRBV19,.,CASSISVGQGAYEQYF,TGTGCCAGTAGTATTTCGGTGGGACAGGGGGCCTACGAGCAGTACTTC
.,TRBJ1-5,TRBV2,.,CASTGEAGNQPQHF,TGTGCCAGCACGGGGGAAGCGGGCAATCAGCCCCAGCATTTT
.,TRBJ1-1,TRBV30,.,CAGNRATEAFF,TGTGCCGGAAACAGGGCCACTGAAGCTTTCTTT
TRBD1,TRBJ2-1,TRBV5-1,.,CASSADRGKTSNYNEQFF,TGCGCCAGCAGCGCGGACAGGGGGAAAACTAGTAATTACAATGAGCAGTTCTTC
TRBD2,TRBJ2-1,TRBV18,.,CASSPRTSGRALYNEQFF,TGTGCCAGCTCACCGAGGACTAGCGGGAGGGCCCTCTACAATGAGCAGTTCTTC
.,TRBJ2-1,TRBV4-3,.,CASSQVGAVSSYNEQFF,TGCGCCAGCAGCCAGGTTGGGGCAGTCAGCTCCTACAATGAGCAGTTCTTC
TRBD1,TRBJ1-2,TRBV27,once,CASSFVSGGQGTGMGYTF,TGTGCCAGCAGTTTTGTTAGCGGGGGACAGGGGACGGGTATGGGCTACACCTTC
TRBD2,TRBJ2-2,TRBV19,.,CASLGVFSASGPTGELFF,TGTGCCAGTCTGGGTGTGTTTTCTGCTAGCGGGCCTACCGGGGAGCTGTTTTTT
TRBD1,TRBJ1-4,TRBV5-4,once,CASSPRDRGNEKLFF,TGTGCCAGCAGCCCAAGGGACAGAGGCAATGAAAAACTGTTTTTT
TRBD2,TRBJ2-5,TRBV5-4,.,CASSAGLVERETQYF,TGTGCCAGCAGCGCGGGACTAGTCGAAAGGGAGACCCAGTACTTC
.,TRBJ1-2,TRBV14,.,CASSQNRAPGDGYTF,TGTGCCAGCAGCCAAAATCGCGCTCCCGGGGATGGCTACACCTTC